This T cell receptor (beta chain) was profiled in a study of OX40 agonist ivuxolimab in advanced cancers. In the study overall: Ivuxolimab was an agonistic, fully human IgG2 monoclonal antibody directed against OX40 (CD134), a costimulatory receptor. Intravenous ivuxolimab was administered to patients every 2 weeks at six dose levels: 0.01, 0.1, 0.3, 1.5, 3 and 10 mg/kg. Of the approximately 50 dose-escalation patients, hepatocellular carcinoma was present in about 20, melanoma in about 15, renal cell carcinoma in 9 and head and neck cancer in 9. A male proportion of 75% to 85% and a mean age of approximately 62 years, ranging from about 23 to 90, were recorded for the dose-escalation cohort. Patients were allowed to have had prior anti-PD-1, anti-PD-L1 or anti-CTLA-4 therapy, and around 40% of the dose-escalation patients had previously received checkpoint inhibitors. Partial responses occurred in three dose-escalation patients: two with cutaneous melanoma and one with hepatocellular carcinoma. Peripheral TCRbeta sequencing aimed to test whether ivuxolimab altered TCR sequence diversity and caused clonal T-cell expansion. The paper reports the monotherapy dose-escalation portion (N of about 50 patients) of the phase I ivuxolimab trial. What the authors observed across the whole study: Low levels of normalized T-cell clonal expansion were also seen in some patients who did not respond. After ivuxolimab, more expanded clones were found on average in CD8+ T cells than in CD4+ T cells. In the 0.1-3.0 mg/kg groups, partial responders were among the patients with the lowest normalized peripheral clonal expansion, particularly in CD8+ T cells. The antigen specificity of the clonally expanded peripheral T cells was not determined. At doses from 0.1 to 3.0 mg/kg, clonal expansion was seen in both CD4+ and CD8+ blood T cells between baseline and week 6.

Turning to this clone: Its specific antigen is unknown. No much larger clonotype is one base removed from it; base qualities were not supplied.

The germline V gene encodes CDR1 MNHNS and CDR2 SASEGT. The CDR3 goes from the cysteine to the phenylalanine over 14 residues. The entry retains the CDR3 DNA only, 42 bases that are in frame from base 1. Deletion took 1 base off V and 3 bases off J, with a span of 8 bases between the germline ends. Genomic DNA was extracted from sorted cells for sequencing of the TCRbeta CDR3 region. The immunoSEQ Assay was used for sequencing of TCRbeta CDR3 regions. What TCRdb holds here is the immuneACCESS table cut down to in-frame rearrangements. Part of the clones is not present; checked against another copy, under half of the missing clones reflect an unresolved V gene, and the others are unexplained. For this sample the table gives more than 75,000 clones, of which approximately 90% were detected only once. Together, the top ten hold 0.8% to 1% of the sample. Patients with a history of autoimmune disease or receiving systemic immunosuppression were excluded from the trial. In every dose cohort, peripheral blood was drawn for TCR sequencing at baseline, cycle 4 day 1, and cycle 7 day 1. The samples were drawn from a first-in-human, open-label, multicenter phase I dose-escalation trial of ivuxolimab. Adults with locally advanced or metastatic head and neck squamous cell, hepatocellular, melanoma or renal cell carcinoma were enrolled in the trial. CD4+ and CD8+ T cells were sorted separately from peripheral blood before TCR sequencing.

The specimen comprised CD4+ or CD8+ T cells sorted from blood, sampled in a trial of the OX40 agonist ivuxolimab. The sequence joins TRBV6-1 to TRBJ2-3; there is no confident call for the D gene. The TCR sequence derives from an adult with an advanced solid tumor such as melanoma, head and neck, liver or kidney cancer. The DNA sequence reads TGTGCCAGCAGTGAAGTGGTAGCTACAGATACGCAGTATTTT. Its translation reads: CASSEVVATDTQYF.